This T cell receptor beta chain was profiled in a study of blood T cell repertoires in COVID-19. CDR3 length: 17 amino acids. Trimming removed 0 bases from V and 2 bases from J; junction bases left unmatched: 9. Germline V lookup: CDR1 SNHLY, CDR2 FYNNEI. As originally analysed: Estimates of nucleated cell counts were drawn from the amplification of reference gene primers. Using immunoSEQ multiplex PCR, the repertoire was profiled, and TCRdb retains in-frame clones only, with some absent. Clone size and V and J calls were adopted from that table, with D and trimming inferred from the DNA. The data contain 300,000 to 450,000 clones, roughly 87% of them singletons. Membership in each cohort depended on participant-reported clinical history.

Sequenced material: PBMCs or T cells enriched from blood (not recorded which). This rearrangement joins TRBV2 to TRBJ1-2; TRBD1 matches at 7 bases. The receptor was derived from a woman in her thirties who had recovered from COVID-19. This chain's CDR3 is CASSEAPGDRLNYGYTF. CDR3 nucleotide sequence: TGTGCCAGCAGTGAAGCGCCTGGGGACAGACTGAACTATGGCTACACCTTC.